These 5 T cell receptor beta chains were sequenced from one sample in a study of T cell responses to AZD1222 COVID-19 vaccine. Data came from immunoSEQ multiplex PCR; TCRdb stores just in-frame clones and leaves some out. The data show roughly 99,000 clones, with about nine tenths seen just once and 3.5% to 4.5% held by the top ten. The sample consisted of peripheral blood, taken on day 0 of AZD1222 vaccination. Every receptor here comes from an adult in good health.

In its sample, this clone was seen once. The chain combines TRBV28 with TRBJ2-2; maybe TRBD1 (6 bases). Germline CDR1 MDHEN, CDR2 SYDVKM. CDR3 length: 17 residues. Trimming took 5 bases from V and 2 from J, leaving 18 bases between them. The CDR3 DNA sequence: TGTGCCAGCAGTGCACTGGGACACACCTCTAACACCGGGGAGCTGTTTTTT. Translation gives CASSALGHTSNTGELFF.

V is TRBV11-2 and J is TRBJ2-2; 7 nucleotides align to TRBD1. Losses at the gene ends were 6 bases for V and 5 bases for J; bases not matched to a gene: 3. The CDR3 is 13 amino acids. The V gene's germline CDR1 is SGHAT and CDR2 FQNNGV. The CDR3 is CASRVRGTGELFF. Here the CDR3 DNA reads TGTGCCAGCAGAGTCAGGGGGACCGGGGAGCTGTTTTTT.

The chain combines TRBV13 with TRBJ2-7; TRBD2 matches 8 bases. The germline gives CDR1 PRHDT, CDR2 FYEKMQ (reference sequence). This CDR3 contains 15 residues. V shed 1 base, J shed 7 bases, and the junction held 9 bases outside the gene matches. CDR3 sequence reads: CASSLVGRAFREQYF. The CDR3 coding sequence is TGTGCCAGCAGCTTAGTCGGGAGGGCCTTTCGGGAGCAGTACTTC.

The rearrangement links TRBV4-1 to TRBJ1-5; D perhaps matches TRBD1 (6 bases). The germline CDR1 and CDR2 sequences are MGHRA and YSYEKL. Trimming removed 4 bases from V and 0 bases from J, with 10 bases in between. The CDR3 length is 15 residues. The CDR3 protein is CASSPYRVSNQPQHF. In nucleotides, the CDR3 is TGCGCCAGCAGCCCGTACAGGGTTAGCAATCAGCCCCAGCATTTT.

The chain recombines TRBV29-1 with TRBJ2-4, with D unclear. The germline V and J ends were trimmed by 3 bases and 1 base, with 7 bases remaining between them. The CDR3 runs 13 residues. The germline CDR1 and CDR2 sequences are SQVTM and ANQGSEA. The CDR3 reads CSVDDVAKNIQYF. CDR3 nucleotides: TGCAGCGTTGATGATGTGGCCAAAAACATTCAGTACTTC.